The entry that follows covers one T cell receptor beta chain sequence. The data are from a study of control samples from healthy donors and cancer patients. Produced via immunoSEQ multiplex PCR; TCRdb's table is partial and in-frame only. The table includes 90,000 to 140,000 clones, around four fifths detected once. Material: blood. This sequence originates from a woman aged 45-65 years in good health.

Here the CDR3 reads CAISELSRDSPLHF. CDR3 DNA: TGTGCCATCAGTGAGTTATCACGGGATTCACCCCTCCACTTT. The rearrangement uses TRBV10-3 and TRBJ1-6; D unclear. V lost 1 base to trimming and J lost 8 bases, with 9 bases between them. The CDR3 is made up of 14 amino acids. Germline V gene lookup returns CDR1 ENHRY and CDR2 SYGVKD.